This T cell receptor beta chain comes out of a study of blood T cell repertoires in COVID-19. Across the study: Donors in the United States, Italy and Spain gave samples during acute or convalescent COVID-19. Sample material is recorded as cDNA or gDNA derived from T cells, B-cell-depleted T cells, or PBMCs.

In the original workflow: Amplifying reference gene primers gave estimates of nucleated cell counts. TCRdb's copy holds only in-frame clones and misses some; the assay was immunoSEQ multiplex PCR. V, J and clone size reflect that table, while D and trimming were determined from the DNA. The table has approximately 72,000 clones, roughly 91% seen once; the top ten hold less than 1.5%. With 3 bases removed from V and 5 bases from J, the gap between germline ends came to 7 bases. This CDR3 has 13 amino acids. In germline, CDR1 is LNHDA, CDR2 SQIVND (reference sequence). The sequence was obtained from a man aged 55 to 69 with acute or convalescent COVID-19. Sequenced: peripheral blood. The rearrangement uses TRBV19 and TRBJ2-2; D is unresolved. For the CDR3, the DNA is TGTGCCAGTAGTATTGGCAAAACCGGGGAGCTGTTTTTT. The encoded protein is CASSIGKTGELFF.